This T cell receptor beta chain was captured by sequencing in a study of T cell responses to AZD1222 COVID-19 vaccine (dated by TCRdb to 2020 to 2022). Regarding the complete study: AZD1222 recipients with second doses at about 4 weeks or about 12 weeks were pooled, because spike-specific TCR depth and breadth did not differ between schedules. A total of 240 or so trial participants underwent TCR sequencing, of whom approximately 200 had received two doses of AZD1222 and some 25 had received two doses of the MenACWY control vaccine. Enrollment into the trials was organized by age into subgroups of 18-55, 56-69 and 70-plus years, and those subgroups contained approximately 150, 30 and 60 TCR-sequenced participants, respectively. On the study overall, not on this receptor specifically: After two AZD1222 doses, spike-specific TCR breadth and depth were significantly higher than at day 0 and than in MenACWY recipients. Conclusions about previously exposed vaccinees are limited, since just five to seven AZD1222 recipients were seropositive for SARS-CoV-2 at baseline. Most participants were white British and females outnumbered males, and the authors suggested that clonal diversity may have been underestimated. In the small 56-69-year group, the increase in depth fell short of significance, most likely because of low power. The vaccine-associated CD4 TCRs covered the entire spike protein, and the dominant responses fell in regions 160-218 and 743-854. Epitopes outside the regions mutated in the B.1.351 and B.1.1.7 variants were reportedly recognized by nearly half of the unique spike-specific TCRs. Because no samples from the day 14 peak response were available, repertoires could be characterized only after the peak T cell response.

The CDR3 regions of human TCRbeta chains were analyzed by immunosequencing. The authors processed their data as follows. Repertoire TCRs were matched against a reference library of SARS-CoV-2-specific TCRs generated with the MIRA antigen-specificity platform. Breadth was defined as the fraction of unique TCRs that were SARS-CoV-2-associated, and depth was defined as the fraction of total T cells that were SARS-CoV-2-associated. Each spike-specific TCR was assigned to its reactive spike region and to a CD4 or CD8 class using the MIRA data. Log10-transformed breadth and depth values were compared by one-way ANOVA with Sidak's multiple comparisons tests. Sourced from immuneACCESS, this table was stored by TCRdb with only in-frame sequences that have V and J called. A share of the clones is absent; for the studies checked, an unresolved V gene accounts for under half, and the remainder has no known explanation. From that table come the V and J calls and clone size; the DNA was used to work out D and trimming. In all, the sample holds around 180,000 clones, and around 90% of those were seen once. The top ten constitute roughly 6.5% of the sample.

The sample's time point label is to be understood as: baseline before first vaccination. The vaccinee samples were drawn from two UK trials, COV001 and COV002, one of which was a single-blind randomized controlled phase 2/3 trial testing AZD1222 (ChAdOx1 nCoV-19) in healthy adults. For TCRbeta chain sequencing, PBMC samples from trial participants were taken at day 0 and at day 28 after the second dose. As to this clone: The antigen it binds to is not known. Base qualities were left out, and no much larger clone turns up one base away.

Via the germline V gene, CDR1 is SGHAT and CDR2 FQNNGV. Germline trimming: 0 bases from V, 5 bases from J; junction bases outside gene matches: 2. The CDR3 sequence holds 15 residues, the cysteine and phenylalanine included. Only CDR3 DNA is held: 45 bases, read in frame from base 1. This chain joins TRBV11-2 to TRBJ2-5, with TRBD2 identical over 11 junction bases. The sequence came from an adult in good health. The sequences come from peripheral blood, collected on day 0 of AZD1222 vaccination. CDR3 protein: CASSLDSGGAETQYF. The DNA sequence is TGTGCCAGCAGCTTAGATAGCGGGGGGGCGGAGACCCAGTACTTC.